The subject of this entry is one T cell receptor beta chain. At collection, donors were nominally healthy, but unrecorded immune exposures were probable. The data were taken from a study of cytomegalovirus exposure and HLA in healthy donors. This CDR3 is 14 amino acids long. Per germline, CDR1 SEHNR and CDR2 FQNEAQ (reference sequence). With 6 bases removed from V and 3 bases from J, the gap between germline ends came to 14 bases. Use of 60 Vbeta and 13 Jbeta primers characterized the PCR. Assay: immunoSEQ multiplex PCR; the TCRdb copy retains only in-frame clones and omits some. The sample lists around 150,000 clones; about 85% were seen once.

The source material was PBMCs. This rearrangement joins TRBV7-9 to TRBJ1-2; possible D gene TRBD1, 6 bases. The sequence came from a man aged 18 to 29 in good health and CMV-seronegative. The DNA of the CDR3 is TGTGCCAGCAGTGGGGGCAGCTCTTACTATGGCTACACCTTC. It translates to CASSGGSSYYGYTF.